These 16 T cell receptor beta chains were all obtained from the same sample, sequenced in a study of cytomegalovirus exposure and HLA in healthy donors. Vbeta (60) and Jbeta (13) primers were used in the PCR. The data were produced by immunoSEQ multiplex PCR, yet TCRdb's version contains in-frame clones alone and is incomplete. The repertoire holds 150,000 or so clones, with just under 75% as singletons. Material for sequencing was PBMCs. These TCRs come from a woman between 18 and 29 years old in good health and CMV-seronegative.

This chain joins TRBV6-5 and TRBJ1-6; D remains ambiguous. CDR1 is MNHEY and CDR2 is SVGAGI in the germline V gene. The V and J ends lost 8 bases and 8 bases respectively, with 19 bases between them. The CDR3 length is 15 residues. CDR3 sequence reads: CASRWRAPSDSPLHF. CDR3 nucleotides: TGTGCCAGCCGTTGGAGGGCCCCGTCTGATTCACCCCTCCACTTT.

The chain joins TRBV7-3 to TRBJ1-5; weak D call: TRBD1 (5 bases). The V gene lost 6 bases and the J gene lost 7 bases, with 13 bases spanning the gap. Germline values: CDR1 SGHTA, CDR2 FQGTGA. The CDR3 is 13 amino acids. The CDR3 nucleotides are TGTGCCAGCAGTTTGGACCGGGGGCAGCCCCAGCATTTT. It encodes CASSLDRGQPQHF. Filled out from reference TRBV7-3 and TRBJ1-5, the complete variable domain reads GAGVSQTPSNKVTEKGKYVELRCDPISGHTALYWYRQSLGQGPEFLIYFQGTGAADDSGLPNDRFFAVRPEGSVSTLKIQRTERGDSAVYLCASSLDRGQPQHFGDGTRLSIL.

The rearrangement joins TRBV29-1 to TRBJ1-3; D is unclear. The CDR3 has 12 amino acids. The V end lost 5 bases, the J end lost 4 bases, and 9 bases lay between the germline ends. Germline V gene lookup returns CDR1 SQVTM and CDR2 ANQGSEA. As DNA, the CDR3 is TGCAGCGTTAGAGTCTCGGGAAACACCATATATTTT. Its protein is CSVRVSGNTIYF.

V is TRBV7-2 and J is TRBJ1-1; D is uncertain. The CDR3 contains 14 residues. With 1 base removed from V and 6 bases from J, the gap between germline ends came to 12 bases. From germline, CDR1 is SGHTA and CDR2 FQGNSA. The CDR3 is CASSLGMQRAEAFF. The DNA of the CDR3 is TGTGCCAGCAGCTTAGGTATGCAGAGGGCTGAAGCTTTCTTT. The full variable domain, its missing parts supplied by reference TRBV7-2 and TRBJ1-1, is GAGVSQSPSNKVTEKGKDVELRCDPISGHTALYWYRQSLGQGLEFLIYFQGNSAPDKSGLPSDRFSAERTGGSVSTLTIQRTQQEDSAVYLCASSLGMQRAEAFFGQGTRLTVV.

The rearrangement links TRBV19 to TRBJ2-1; 8 bases fit TRBD2. Germline CDR1 reads LNHDA; CDR2 reads SQIVND (reference sequence). With 3 bases clipped from V and 4 bases from J, the junction kept 11 bases outside the gene matches. This CDR3 is 17 amino acids long. Written as DNA, the CDR3 is TGTGCCAGTAGTATGAACTTAGCGGGATATCTTTACAATGAGCAGTTCTTC. It yields the protein CASSMNLAGYLYNEQFF.

This clone appeared once. The gene calls are TRBV9 and TRBJ2-1; 7 bases line up with TRBD2. Trimming at V came to 7 bases and at J to 0 bases, leaving 1 base not matched to a gene. The germline V gene has CDR1 SGDLS and CDR2 YYNGEE. This CDR3 has 13 residues. The CDR3 here is CASGGSSYNEQFF. CDR3 DNA sequence: TGTGCCAGCGGCGGGAGCTCCTACAATGAGCAGTTCTTC.

The chain has TRBV4-3 and TRBJ1-2; D not resolved. CDR3 length: 13 amino acids. Germline-derived CDR1 and CDR2 are LGHNA and YSLEER. Trimming stripped 4 bases from V and 2 bases from J, with 8 bases between. The DNA of the CDR3 is TGCGCCAGCAGCCCCTCGGGGAACTATGGCTACACCTTC. It yields the protein CASSPSGNYGYTF.

The V gene is TRBV29-1, the J gene TRBJ1-1, with D perhaps TRBD1 (5 bases). Per the germline V gene, CDR1 is SQVTM and CDR2 is ANQGSEA. This CDR3 is 15 amino acids long. V was cut by 6 bases and J by 0 bases, with 17 bases left in between. The CDR3 here is CSVDPGATVNTEAFF. CDR3 bases: TGCAGCGTCGATCCTGGGGCGACAGTGAACACTGAAGCTTTCTTT.

This clone was seen a handful of times. The chain is built from TRBV28 and TRBJ2-3, with unresolved D. The CDR3 sequence is 14 residues long. Germline CDR1 is MDHEN and CDR2 is SYDVKM. V was trimmed by 3 bases and J by 4 bases, leaving 11 bases between them. As DNA, the CDR3 is TGTGCCAGCAGTTTGAGGCTAATGGCAGATACGCAGTATTTT. Its translation is CASSLRLMADTQYF.

The rearrangement links TRBV6-5 to TRBJ1-5; 7 nucleotides match TRBD1. V was pared by 10 bases and J by 5 bases, with 5 bases of the junction left unmatched. CDR1 is MNHEY and CDR2 is SVGAGI in the germline V gene. This CDR3 has 12 amino acids. CDR3 in amino acids: CATGTGDQPQHF. The CDR3, as DNA: TGTGCCACCGGAACAGGGGATCAGCCCCAGCATTTT.

The chain uses TRBV13 and TRBJ1-3; D gene unclear. The CDR3 length is 17 residues. Per the germline V gene, CDR1 is PRHDT and CDR2 is FYEKMQ (reference sequence). Trimming removed 5 bases at V and 0 bases at J, with 17 bases between. The CDR3 is CASSRSQARNSGNTIYF. The CDR3 nucleotides read TGTGCCAGCAGCCGATCCCAAGCGAGGAACTCTGGAAACACCATATATTTT.

The chain employs TRBV11-2 and TRBJ2-1, with D unresolved. The CDR3 spans 16 residues. Trimming pared 2 bases from V and 2 bases from J, leaving 13 bases between. CDR1 SGHAT and CDR2 FQNNGV come from the germline V gene. This CDR3 reads CASSLLALRTYNEQFF. CDR3 nucleotide sequence: TGTGCCAGCAGCTTACTGGCTTTGAGGACCTACAATGAGCAGTTCTTC.

J is TRBJ2-5 and V is TRBV5-4, with 12 bases identical to TRBD2. V lost 1 base to trimming and J lost 5 bases; unmatched junction nucleotides: 3. The CDR3 is 15 amino acids. The V gene's germline CDR1 is SGHNT and CDR2 YYREEE (reference sequence). The CDR3 region has the DNA TGTGCCAGCAGCTTGTCTAGCGGGGGGGCCGAGACCCAGTACTTC. Encoded protein: CASSLSSGGAETQYF.

V gene TRBV5-1 combines with J gene TRBJ2-2; 8 nucleotides match TRBD2. The V gene's germline CDR1 is SGHRS and CDR2 YFSETQ. The CDR3 runs to 16 residues. Unmatched junction bases numbered 7, after V lost 0 bases and J lost 6 bases. The CDR3 is CASSLVAGGLPGELFF. The CDR3 coding sequence is TGCGCCAGCAGCTTGGTCGCGGGGGGTCTGCCCGGGGAGCTGTTTTTT. Looking up the rest from reference TRBV5-1 and TRBJ2-2 gives the full variable domain: KAGVTQTPRYLIKTRGQQVTLSCSPISGHRSVSWYQQTPGQGLQFLFEYFSETQRNKGNFPGRFSGRQFSNSRSEMNVSTLELGDSALYLCASSLVAGGLPGELFFGEGSRLTVL.

The chain joins TRBV6-1 to TRBJ2-7; possible D gene TRBD1, 5 bases. This CDR3 spans 16 amino acids. Germline values: CDR1 MNHNS, CDR2 SASEGT. V lost 2 bases and J 7 bases, leaving 21 bases between the germline ends. The CDR3 nucleotides are TGTGCCAGCAGTGAATCCTCTTCAGGGTGGGTCGGAGAGCAGTACTTC. Translated: CASSESSSGWVGEQYF.

The chain has TRBV25-1 and TRBJ2-5, with D perhaps matching TRBD1 (6 bases). From germline, CDR1 is MGHDK and CDR2 SYGVNS. The CDR3 is made up of 14 amino acids. The ends were cut back, 3 bases at V and 4 bases at J, with 12 bases in the middle. CDR3: CASSEDRQVETQYF. CDR3 bases: TGTGCCAGCAGTGAGGACAGACAAGTAGAGACCCAGTACTTC. Variable domain in full (rest from reference TRBV25-1 and TRBJ2-5): EADIYQTPRYLVIGTGKKITLECSQTMGHDKMYWYQQDPGMELHLIHYSYGVNSTEKGDLSSESTVSRIRTEHFPLTLESARPSHTSQYLCASSEDRQVETQYFGPGTRLLVL.